This passage covers 30 T cell receptor beta chains from one sample sequenced in a study of blood T cells in healthy people across ages. Combining a sample-barcoded 5' primer with a J-beta primer mix, a second PCR ran for roughly 6 to 12 cycles. TCRdb re-analysed the 5' RACE reads in MiXCR, keeping a single row per CDR3 protein. The sample holds approximately 1,100,000 distinct CDR3 sequences, 35% to 55% seen once. The specimen sequenced was blood. Source of these receptors: a woman aged 55-75 years in good health.

The chain employs TRBV7-2 and TRBJ2-3, with 14 bases lining up with TRBD2. From germline, CDR1 is SGHTA and CDR2 FQGNSA. The V gene end was trimmed by 4 bases and the J gene end by 0 bases; junction bases not matched to a gene: 9. The CDR3 runs 19 residues. The CDR3 sequence is CASSSRGLAGGPSTDTQYF. The CDR3 DNA reads as TGTGCCAGCAGCTCGAGAGGACTAGCGGGGGGCCCTAGCACAGATACGCAGTATTTT.

This clonotype has only a few counts. The CDR3 loop is CASSQETSGTYEQYF. Written as DNA, the CDR3 is TGTGCCAGCAGCCAAGAGACTAGCGGGACCTACGAGCAGTACTTC. The V call is TRBV3-1, the J call TRBJ2-7; 11 bases are a match to TRBD2. Trimming at V came to 0 bases and at J to 2 bases, leaving 0 bases not matched to a gene. Germline V CDR1 and CDR2: LGHDT, YNNKEL (reference sequence). This CDR3 is 15 amino acids long.

The chain carries TRBV20-1 and TRBJ1-2; 8 bases are shared with TRBD1. This CDR3 has 14 residues. J lost 5 bases, V lost 0 bases, and 5 bases had no gene match. The germline V gene encodes CDR1 DFQATT and CDR2 SNEGSKA (reference sequence). CDR3 residues: CSARDLTGAYGYTF. The CDR3 DNA reads TGCAGTGCTAGAGATTTGACAGGGGCGTATGGCTACACCTTC.

J is TRBJ2-4 and V is TRBV5-1; 8 positions match TRBD1. CDR3 size: 18 residues. The V gene end was trimmed by 0 bases and the J gene end by 4 bases; junction bases not matched to a gene: 12. The germline V gene has CDR1 SGHRS and CDR2 YFSETQ. CDR3 in amino acids: CASSLDGGAGTGKNIQYF. Written as DNA, the CDR3 is TGCGCCAGCAGCTTGGATGGAGGCGCCGGGACAGGAAAAAACATTCAGTACTTC.

The gene calls are TRBV7-2 and TRBJ2-2, with TRBD2 as a possible D gene (5 bases). In germline, CDR1 is SGHTA, CDR2 FQGNSA. The CDR3 spans 13 residues. V lost 8 bases and J lost 4, with 11 bases in between. Written as DNA, the CDR3 is TGTGCCAGCGTCCCGGCGGGCACCGGGGAGCTGTTTTTT. This gives the protein CASVPAGTGELFF.

This clonotype was counted a few times. The V gene is TRBV7-2, the J gene TRBJ1-5; D call uncertain. V dropped 1 base and J dropped 1 base, with 8 bases sitting between them. Germline assignment: CDR1 SGHTA and CDR2 FQGNSA. The CDR3 is 15 amino acids. CDR3 residues: CASSLVWVSNQPQHF. In DNA form, the CDR3 reads TGTGCCAGCAGCTTAGTATGGGTGAGCAATCAGCCCCAGCATTTT.

CDR3 DNA sequence: TGCGCCAGCAGCCCCTTTGGGACAGGGCCTTACGAGCAGTACTTC. Translating it yields CASSPFGTGPYEQYF. The rearrangement joins TRBV4-1 to TRBJ2-7, with 9 bases identical to TRBD1. CDR3 length equals 15 residues. CDR1 and CDR2 (germline): MGHRA, YSYEKL. With 4 bases clipped from V and 4 bases from J, the junction kept 8 bases outside the gene matches.

This clonotype has a handful of counts. The chain carries TRBV28 and TRBJ2-5; 7 bases map to TRBD2. With 2 bases clipped from V and 11 bases from J, the junction kept 11 bases outside the gene matches. The CDR3 has 14 amino acids. The germline V gene has CDR1 MDHEN and CDR2 SYDVKM. The CDR3 loop reads CASSLGRGSNEQYF. DNA of the CDR3: TGTGCCAGCAGTTTAGGGCGGGGGAGCAATGAGCAGTACTTC.

The table lists this clonotype with a few counts. The J gene is TRBJ2-4, the V gene TRBV12-3 or TRBV12-4; the D gene is possibly TRBD2 (6 bases). This CDR3 is 11 amino acids long. V dropped 3 bases and J dropped 13 bases, with 10 bases sitting between them. The CDR3 loop reads CASSFSGKQYF. The CDR3 DNA reads TGTGCCAGCAGTTTTAGCGGCAAGCAGTACTTC.

This clonotype was detected a few times. V gene TRBV14 combines with J gene TRBJ2-1, with a weak D call TRBD1 (6 bases). The CDR3 spans 15 residues. Trimming cost V 4 bases and J 3 bases, with 13 bases left between them. The V gene's germline CDR1 is SGHDN and CDR2 FVKESK. Here the CDR3 reads CASSLGRGYYNEQFF. CDR3 coding DNA: TGTGCCAGCAGCCTGGGCAGGGGCTACTACAATGAGCAGTTCTTC.

The chain combines TRBV5-1 with TRBJ2-1; TRBD2 matches 7 bases. There are 15 residues in the CDR3. The junction had 10 bases not matched to a gene; V was cut back by 2 bases and J by 8 bases. Germline loops: CDR1 SGHRS, CDR2 YFSETQ. The CDR3 loop reads CASSLGGRAVDEQFF. CDR3 in DNA: TGCGCCAGCAGCTTAGGTGGGAGGGCCGTCGATGAGCAGTTCTTC.

The chain is built from TRBV2 and TRBJ1-5; D gene unclear. CDR3 length equals 12 residues. CDR1 and CDR2 from the germline V gene are SNHLY and FYNNEI. V was cut by 6 bases and J by 3 bases, with 6 bases left in between. CDR3 amino acids: CASRAANQPQHF. The CDR3 DNA is TGTGCCAGCAGAGCGGCCAATCAGCCCCAGCATTTT.

V gene TRBV29-1 combines with J gene TRBJ2-1; 14 positions match TRBD2. This CDR3 has 16 residues. The V segment lost 1 base and the J segment 7 bases; nucleotides outside the gene matches: 6. Germline assignment: CDR1 SQVTM and CDR2 ANQGSEA. CDR3 coding DNA: TGCAGCGTTGAAGTGGGACTAGCGGGAGCAAGGAATGAGCAGTTCTTC. Its protein product is CSVEVGLAGARNEQFF.

The CDR3 bases are TGTGCCAGCAGTAACGGACAGGGACACTACGAGCAGTACTTC. This encodes CASSNGQGHYEQYF. This sequence joins TRBV27 and TRBJ2-5; TRBD1 aligns across 8 bases. The DNA end lines up better with TRBJ2-7; the J call may be wrong. This CDR3 is 14 amino acids long. Germline lookup yields CDR1 MNHEY and CDR2 SMNVEV (reference sequence).

The CDR3 DNA is TGTGCCAGCGAAATCCTGGGACAGGGGGCTCTGAGAGAGACCCAGTACTTC. Protein sequence: CASEILGQGALRETQYF. The J gene is TRBJ2-7, the V gene TRBV6-1; 12 positions match TRBD1. The DNA end is more similar to TRBJ2-5, so the J call may be wrong. Germline V gene lookup returns CDR1 MNHNS and CDR2 SASEGT. The CDR3 extends over 17 amino acids.

The gene calls are TRBV28 and TRBJ2-7; the match to TRBD2 covers 16 bases. The CDR3 sequence is 15 residues long. The junction had 0 bases not matched to a gene; V was cut back by 5 bases and J by 2 bases. Germline V gives CDR1 MDHEN, CDR2 SYDVKM. CDR3 amino acids: CASSGTSGRAYEQYF. CDR3 DNA: TGTGCCAGCAGTGGGACTAGCGGGAGGGCCTACGAGCAGTACTTC. Using reference TRBV28 and TRBJ2-7 for the parts outside the CDR3, the full variable domain is DVKVTQSSRYLVKRTGEKVFLECVQDMDHENMFWYRQDPGLGLRLIYFSYDVKMKEKGDIPEGYSVSREKKERFSLILESASTNQTSMYLCASSGTSGRAYEQYFGPGTRLTVT.

The gene calls are TRBV20-1 and TRBJ2-3; 10 nucleotides line up with TRBD2. From germline, CDR1 is DFQATT and CDR2 SNEGSKA (reference sequence). V was clipped by 3 bases and J by 4 bases; unmatched bases: 7. The CDR3 runs to 15 residues. CDR3 sequence reads: CSASLSGRAPDTQYF. The CDR3 bases are TGCAGTGCTAGTCTCAGCGGGAGGGCCCCAGATACGCAGTATTTT.

The CDR3: CASSESTRAVQNQPQHF. The CDR3 nucleotides read TGCGCCAGCAGTGAGTCGACTCGGGCAGTTCAGAATCAGCCCCAGCATTTT. The chain employs TRBV10-2 and TRBJ1-5; D is unclear. Germline V gives CDR1 WSHSY, CDR2 SAAADI. CDR3 length: 17 amino acids. V was trimmed by 0 bases and J by 4 bases, leaving 16 bases between them.

The sample holds a few counts of this clonotype. CDR3 amino acids: CASSLNRADTQYF. DNA of the CDR3: TGTGCCAGCAGCTTAAACCGAGCAGATACGCAGTATTTT. The V call is TRBV27, the J call TRBJ2-3; D unresolved. V shed 6 bases and J shed 4 bases, with 11 bases lying between them. The CDR3 is made up of 13 amino acids. Germline V gene data show CDR1 as MNHEY and CDR2 as SMNVEV (reference sequence).

This chain joins TRBV9 and TRBJ2-4; 10 positions agree with TRBD2. The end of the DNA fits TRBJ2-7 better, so the J call may be wrong. The germline V gene has CDR1 SGDLS and CDR2 YYNGEE. CDR3 length: 14 amino acids. The CDR3 coding sequence is TGTGCCAGCAGCGTGCCAGCGGGAGGGGGCGAGCAGTACTTC. Protein sequence: CASSVPAGGGEQYF.

The chain combines TRBV29-1 with TRBJ2-3; TRBD2 aligns across 11 bases. Trimming took 4 bases from V and 2 from J; bases not matched to a gene: 8. The length of the CDR3 is 16 residues. Germline CDR1 and CDR2: SQVTM and ANQGSEA. The CDR3 nucleotides are TGCAGCGTTGGGGGCCCTAGCGGGAGGACCACAGATACGCAGTATTTT. Protein product: CSVGGPSGRTTDTQYF.

This clonotype turned up a few times. The gene calls are TRBV3-1 and TRBJ2-7, with a weak D call TRBD1 (5 bases). V was shortened by 7 bases and J by 5 bases, with 15 bases between the two germline ends. CDR1 LGHDT and CDR2 YNNKEL come from the germline V gene (reference sequence). There are 13 residues in the CDR3. CDR3 sequence (DNA): TGTGCCAGCACCGCAGGGTTTCGTGACGAGCAGTACTTC. It translates to CASTAGFRDEQYF.

This clonotype was observed a handful of times. J is TRBJ2-3 and V is TRBV3-1; 10 bases align to TRBD2. This CDR3 is 15 amino acids long. V lost 4 bases, J lost 5 bases, and 6 bases stayed unmatched. Looked up from germline, CDR1 is LGHDT and CDR2 is YNNKEL (reference sequence). CDR3 DNA sequence: TGTGCCAGCAGCCCCGGACTAGCGGACGGAGATACGCAGTATTTT. It is translated as CASSPGLADGDTQYF.

There are a few counts of this clonotype. This chain uses TRBV12-3 or TRBV12-4 with TRBJ2-5; D is undetermined. The CDR3 spans 11 residues. V was shortened by 4 bases and J by 5 bases, with 5 bases between the two germline ends. This CDR3 is CASSWAETQYF. As DNA, the CDR3 is TGTGCCAGCAGTTGGGCGGAGACCCAGTACTTC.

The rearrangement uses TRBV6-5 and TRBJ1-5; D unclear. V gave up 11 bases and J gave up 1 base, with 21 bases separating them. Germline CDR1 is MNHEY and CDR2 is SVGAGI. This CDR3 region has 16 residues. The CDR3 is CAPSWERELSNQPQHF. CDR3 DNA sequence: TGTGCCCCATCATGGGAGAGGGAATTGAGCAATCAGCCCCAGCATTTT.

The rearrangement links TRBV7-3 to TRBJ2-3; D is uncertain. Germline V gene sequence: CDR1 SGHTA, CDR2 FQGTGA. The CDR3 is 15 amino acids. The V and J ends lost 6 bases and 2 bases respectively, with 15 bases between them. The CDR3 DNA follows: TGTGCCAGCAGTTTGACCCCCCGACCCACAGATACGCAGTATTTT. The encoded protein is CASSLTPRPTDTQYF.

This chain links TRBV7-9 with TRBJ2-7; D may match TRBD1 or TRBD2 (5 bases each). CDR1 SEHNR and CDR2 FQNEAQ come from the germline V gene (reference sequence). Deletions cut 5 bases from V and 1 base from J, with 18 bases between. The CDR3 covers 16 residues. The CDR3 DNA sequence: TGTGCCAGCAGCGCACCACCGGGAAACAGGTCCTACGAGCAGTACTTC. It translates to CASSAPPGNRSYEQYF.

This chain connects TRBV11-2 to TRBJ1-5, with D possibly being TRBD1 (6 bases). The CDR3 is 15 amino acids. Trimming stripped 5 bases from V and 3 bases from J, with 14 bases between. CDR1 is SGHAT and CDR2 is FQNNGV in the germline V gene. The CDR3 spells CASSSTGTYNQPQHF. CDR3 nucleotide sequence: TGTGCCAGCAGCAGTACCGGGACATACAATCAGCCCCAGCATTTT.

The rearrangement links TRBV12-3 or TRBV12-4 to TRBJ2-2; D uncertain. Trimming took 1 base from V and 0 from J, leaving 9 bases between them. The length of the CDR3 is 16 residues. The CDR3, as DNA: TGTGCCAGCAGTTTAGACATAGATTCGAACACCGGGGAGCTGTTTTTT. Translating it yields CASSLDIDSNTGELFF.

This clonotype has a handful of counts. V is TRBV20-1 and J is TRBJ2-3, with D tentatively TRBD2 (6 bases). Trimming cost V 6 bases and J 0 bases, with 16 bases left between them. Germline CDR1 reads DFQATT; CDR2 reads SNEGSKA (reference sequence). The CDR3 consists of 15 residues. The CDR3 is CSAPQGGPSTDTQYF. The CDR3 nucleotides read TGCAGTGCGCCGCAGGGAGGCCCTAGCACAGATACGCAGTATTTT.